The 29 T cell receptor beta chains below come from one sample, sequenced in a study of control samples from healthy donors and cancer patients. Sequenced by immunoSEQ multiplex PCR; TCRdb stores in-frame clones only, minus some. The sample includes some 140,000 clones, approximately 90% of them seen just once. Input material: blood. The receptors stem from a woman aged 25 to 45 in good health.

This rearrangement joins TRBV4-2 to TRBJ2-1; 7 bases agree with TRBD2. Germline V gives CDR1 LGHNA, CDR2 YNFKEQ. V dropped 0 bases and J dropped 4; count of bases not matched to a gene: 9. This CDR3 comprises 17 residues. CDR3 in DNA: TGTGCCAGCAGCCAAGATCAGTCCAGCGGGACTTACAATGAGCAGTTCTTC. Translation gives CASSQDQSSGTYNEQFF.

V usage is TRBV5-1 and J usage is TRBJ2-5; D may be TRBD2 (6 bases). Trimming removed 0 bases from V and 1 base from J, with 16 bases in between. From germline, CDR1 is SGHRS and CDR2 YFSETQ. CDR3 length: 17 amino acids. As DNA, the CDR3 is TGCGCCAGCAGCTTGGGTCAGCGGGCAACCATCCAAGAGACCCAGTACTTC. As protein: CASSLGQRATIQETQYF.

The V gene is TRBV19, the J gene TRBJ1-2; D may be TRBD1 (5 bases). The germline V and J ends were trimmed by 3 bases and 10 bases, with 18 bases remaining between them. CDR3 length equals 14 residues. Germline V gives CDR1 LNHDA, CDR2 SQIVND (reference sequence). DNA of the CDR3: TGTGCCAGTAGTATTTATGAACGGGGCCCGCCCTACACCTTC. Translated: CASSIYERGPPYTF.

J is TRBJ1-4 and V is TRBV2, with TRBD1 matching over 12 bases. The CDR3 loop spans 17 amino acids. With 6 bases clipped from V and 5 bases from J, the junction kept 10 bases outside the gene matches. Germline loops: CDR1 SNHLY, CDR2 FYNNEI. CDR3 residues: CASRARDRGPSNEKLFF. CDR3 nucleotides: TGTGCCAGCAGAGCCCGGGACAGGGGGCCTTCGAATGAAAAACTGTTTTTT.

The CDR3 loop is CASQPSRTIINQPQHF. CDR3 bases: TGTGCCAGCCAGCCTTCTAGGACAATTATCAATCAGCCCCAGCATTTT. The J gene is TRBJ1-5, the V gene TRBV2, with D possibly matching TRBD1 (5 bases). There are 16 residues in the CDR3. With 8 bases removed from V and 3 bases from J, the gap between germline ends came to 20 bases. The V gene's germline CDR1 is SNHLY and CDR2 FYNNEI.

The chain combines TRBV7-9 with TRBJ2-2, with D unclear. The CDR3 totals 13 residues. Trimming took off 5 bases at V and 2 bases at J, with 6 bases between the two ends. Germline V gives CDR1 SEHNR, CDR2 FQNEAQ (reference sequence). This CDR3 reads CASSTQNTGELFF. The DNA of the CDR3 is TGTGCCAGCAGCACCCAAAACACCGGGGAGCTGTTTTTT.

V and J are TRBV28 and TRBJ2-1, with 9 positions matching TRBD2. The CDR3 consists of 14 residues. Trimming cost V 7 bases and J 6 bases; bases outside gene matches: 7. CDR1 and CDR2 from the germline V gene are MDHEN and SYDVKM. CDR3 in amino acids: CASTGGTSLNEQFF. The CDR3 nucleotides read TGTGCCAGCACCGGAGGGACTAGCCTCAATGAGCAGTTCTTC.

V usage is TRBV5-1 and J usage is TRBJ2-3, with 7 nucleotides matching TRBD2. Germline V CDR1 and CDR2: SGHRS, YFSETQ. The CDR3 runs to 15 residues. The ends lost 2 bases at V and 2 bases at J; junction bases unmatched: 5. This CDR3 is CASSLSGIITDTQYF. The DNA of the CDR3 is TGCGCCAGCAGCTTAAGCGGGATAATCACAGATACGCAGTATTTT. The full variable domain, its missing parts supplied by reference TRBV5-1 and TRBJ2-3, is KAGVTQTPRYLIKTRGQQVTLSCSPISGHRSVSWYQQTPGQGLQFLFEYFSETQRNKGNFPGRFSGRQFSNSRSEMNVSTLELGDSALYLCASSLSGIITDTQYFGPGTRLTVL.

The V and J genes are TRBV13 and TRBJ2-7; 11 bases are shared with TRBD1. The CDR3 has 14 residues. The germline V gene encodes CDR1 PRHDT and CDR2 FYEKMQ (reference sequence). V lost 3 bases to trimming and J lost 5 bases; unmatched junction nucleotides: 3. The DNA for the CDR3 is TGTGCCAGCAGCTTTCGGGACAGGGGGGACGAGCAGTACTTC. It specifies CASSFRDRGDEQYF.

CDR3 protein: CASSFHRDTNNEQFF. CDR3 DNA: TGTGCCAGTAGTTTCCACCGGGACACGAACAATGAGCAGTTCTTC. The chain carries TRBV19 and TRBJ2-1; possible D gene TRBD1, 6 bases. V lost 5 bases to trimming and J lost 5 bases, with 16 bases between them. The CDR3 consists of 15 residues. Looked up from germline, CDR1 is LNHDA and CDR2 is SQIVND (reference sequence).

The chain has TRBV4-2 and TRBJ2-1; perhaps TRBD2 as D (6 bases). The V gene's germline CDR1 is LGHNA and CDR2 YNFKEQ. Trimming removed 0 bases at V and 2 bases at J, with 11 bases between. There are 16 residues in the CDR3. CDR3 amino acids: CASSQDIGGAYNEQFF. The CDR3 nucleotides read TGTGCCAGCAGCCAAGATATCGGGGGAGCCTACAATGAGCAGTTCTTC.

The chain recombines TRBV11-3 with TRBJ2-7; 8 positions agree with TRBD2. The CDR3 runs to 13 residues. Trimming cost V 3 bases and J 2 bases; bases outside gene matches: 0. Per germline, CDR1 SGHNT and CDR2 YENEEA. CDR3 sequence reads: CASSFSGTYEQYF. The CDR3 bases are TGTGCCAGCAGCTTTAGCGGGACCTACGAGCAGTACTTC.

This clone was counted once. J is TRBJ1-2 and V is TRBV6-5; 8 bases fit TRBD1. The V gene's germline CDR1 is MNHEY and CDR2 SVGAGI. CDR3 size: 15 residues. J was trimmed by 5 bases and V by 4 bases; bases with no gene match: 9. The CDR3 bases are TGTGCCAGCAGTTCCGCCGGACAGGGTTGGTATGGCTACACCTTC. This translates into CASSSAGQGWYGYTF.

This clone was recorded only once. CDR3 sequence reads: CASSKSGFPAGLGPSNTYEQYF. CDR3 sequence (DNA): TGCGCCAGCAGCAAAAGCGGGTTTCCGGCAGGGCTCGGGCCCTCAAATACCTACGAGCAGTACTTC. V and J are TRBV4-1 and TRBJ2-7; TRBD2 is a possible D gene (6 bases). In germline, CDR1 is MGHRA, CDR2 YSYEKL. CDR3 size: 22 residues. V lost 5 bases to trimming and J lost 2 bases, with 37 bases between them.

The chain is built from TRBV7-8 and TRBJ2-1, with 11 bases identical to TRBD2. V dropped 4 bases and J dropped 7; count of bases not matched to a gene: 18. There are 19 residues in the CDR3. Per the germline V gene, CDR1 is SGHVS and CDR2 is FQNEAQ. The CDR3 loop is CASSSYRLLAGVHRNEQFF. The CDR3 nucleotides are TGTGCCAGCAGCTCCTACCGCCTACTAGCGGGAGTACATAGGAATGAGCAGTTCTTC.

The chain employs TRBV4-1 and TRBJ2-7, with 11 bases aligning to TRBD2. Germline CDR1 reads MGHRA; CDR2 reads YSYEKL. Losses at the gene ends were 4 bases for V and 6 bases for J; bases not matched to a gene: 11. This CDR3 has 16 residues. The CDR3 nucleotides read TGCGCCAGCAGCCGGGGCTTAGCGGGAGGGCCTACCGAGCAGTACTTC. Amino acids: CASSRGLAGGPTEQYF.

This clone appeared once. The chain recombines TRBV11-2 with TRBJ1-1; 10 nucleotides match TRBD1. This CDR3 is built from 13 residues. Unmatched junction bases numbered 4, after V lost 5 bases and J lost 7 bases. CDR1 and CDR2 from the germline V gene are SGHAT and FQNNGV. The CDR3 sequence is CASSVRDRGEAFF. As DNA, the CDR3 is TGTGCCAGCAGCGTCCGGGACAGGGGTGAAGCTTTCTTT.

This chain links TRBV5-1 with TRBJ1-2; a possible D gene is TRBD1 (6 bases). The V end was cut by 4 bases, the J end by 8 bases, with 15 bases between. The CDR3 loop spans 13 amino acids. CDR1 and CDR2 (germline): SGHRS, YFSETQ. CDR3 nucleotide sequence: TGCGCCAGCAGCCCGGACAGAGTAGAGGGCTACACCTTC. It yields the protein CASSPDRVEGYTF.

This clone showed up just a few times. CDR3 nucleotides: TGTGCCAGCACCTTGACAGCCGCGACTGAAGCTTTCTTT. This sequence encodes CASTLTAATEAFF. The chain combines TRBV12-3 or TRBV12-4 with TRBJ1-1; tentative D call: TRBD1 (5 bases). The CDR3 is 13 amino acids. V lost 7 bases to trimming and J lost 5 bases, with 14 bases between them.

Here the CDR3 reads CASSVGDGGMGYTF. As DNA, the CDR3 is TGTGCCAGTAGTGTCGGGGACGGAGGAATGGGCTACACCTTC. The chain uses TRBV19 and TRBJ1-2; possible D gene TRBD1, 5 bases. CDR1 and CDR2 (germline): LNHDA, SQIVND (reference sequence). This CDR3 is built from 14 residues. V was cut by 5 bases and J by 8 bases, with 18 bases left in between.

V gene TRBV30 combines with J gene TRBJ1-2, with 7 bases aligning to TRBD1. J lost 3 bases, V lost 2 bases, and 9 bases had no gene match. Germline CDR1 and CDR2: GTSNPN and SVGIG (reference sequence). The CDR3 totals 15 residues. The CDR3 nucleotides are TGTGCCTGGAGTCCTACAGGGGCCCGGCACTATGGCTACACCTTC. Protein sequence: CAWSPTGARHYGYTF.

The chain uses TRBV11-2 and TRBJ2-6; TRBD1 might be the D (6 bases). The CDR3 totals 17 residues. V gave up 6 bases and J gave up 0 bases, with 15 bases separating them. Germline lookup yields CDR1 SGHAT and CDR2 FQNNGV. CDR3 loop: CASSLNTGRSGANVLTF. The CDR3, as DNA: TGTGCCAGCAGTTTAAATACAGGGCGCTCTGGGGCCAACGTCCTGACTTTC.

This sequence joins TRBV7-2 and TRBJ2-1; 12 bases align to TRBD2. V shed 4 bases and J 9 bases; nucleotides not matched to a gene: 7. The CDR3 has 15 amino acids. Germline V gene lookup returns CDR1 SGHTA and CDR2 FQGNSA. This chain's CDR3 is CASSSLAGGPGEQFF. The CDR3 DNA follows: TGTGCCAGCAGCTCCCTAGCGGGAGGGCCCGGTGAGCAGTTCTTC.

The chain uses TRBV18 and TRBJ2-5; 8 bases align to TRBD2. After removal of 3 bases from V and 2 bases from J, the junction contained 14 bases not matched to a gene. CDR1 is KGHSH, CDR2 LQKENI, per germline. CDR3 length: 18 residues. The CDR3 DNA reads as TGTGCCAGCTCACCTATACTTTCGACAGCGGGAGTTCAAGAGACCCAGTACTTC. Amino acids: CASSPILSTAGVQETQYF.

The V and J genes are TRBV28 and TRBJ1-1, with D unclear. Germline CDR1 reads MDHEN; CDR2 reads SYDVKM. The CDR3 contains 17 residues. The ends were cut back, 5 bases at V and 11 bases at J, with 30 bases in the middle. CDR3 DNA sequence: TGTGCCAGCAGTATCTCCCCTTGGTCTGGGAAAAGGGTCGCGGCTTTCTTT. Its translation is CASSISPWSGKRVAAFF.

The chain's CDR3 is CASSQDPRYDDEQFF. The CDR3 DNA reads as TGTGCCAGCAGCCAAGATCCCCGTTACGATGATGAGCAGTTCTTC. This chain joins TRBV3-1 (or the pseudogene TRBV3-2) and TRBJ2-1; D not certain. V was shortened by 0 bases and J by 8 bases, with 14 bases between the two germline ends. The CDR3 sequence is 15 residues long. CDR1 and CDR2 from the germline V gene are LGHDT and YNNKEL (reference sequence).

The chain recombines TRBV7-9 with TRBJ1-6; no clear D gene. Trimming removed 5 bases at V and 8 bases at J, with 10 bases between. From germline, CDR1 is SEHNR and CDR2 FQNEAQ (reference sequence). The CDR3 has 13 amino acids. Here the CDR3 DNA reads TGTGCCAGCAGCAACCTGCTGGATTCACCCCTCCACTTT. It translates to CASSNLLDSPLHF. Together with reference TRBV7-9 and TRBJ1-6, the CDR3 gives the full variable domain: DTGVSQNPRHKITKRGQNVTFRCDPISEHNRLYWYRQTLGQGPEFLTYFQNEAQLEKSRLLSDRFSAERPKGSFSTLEIQRTEQGDSAMYLCASSNLLDSPLHFGNGTRLTVT.

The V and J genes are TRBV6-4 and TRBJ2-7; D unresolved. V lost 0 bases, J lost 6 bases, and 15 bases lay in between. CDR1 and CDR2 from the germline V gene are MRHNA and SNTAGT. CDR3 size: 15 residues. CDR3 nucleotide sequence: TGTGCCAGCAGTGACTCGAGCAGTACCTTCGGCGAGCAGTACTTC. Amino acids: CASSDSSSTFGEQYF.

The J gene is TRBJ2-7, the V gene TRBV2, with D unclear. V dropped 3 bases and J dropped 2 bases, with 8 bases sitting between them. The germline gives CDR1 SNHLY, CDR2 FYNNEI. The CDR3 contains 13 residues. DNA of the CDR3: TGTGCCAGCAGTGACGGCGTGACCTACGAGCAGTACTTC. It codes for CASSDGVTYEQYF.